The clone carrying this T cell receptor (beta chain) occurred a few times. The antigen is unknown. The data were taken from a study of OX40 agonist ivuxolimab in advanced cancers. Study-wide context: Clinicians treated patients with ivuxolimab, an agonistic anti-OX40 (CD134) antibody. Three patients showed partial responses: one hepatocellular carcinoma and two cutaneous melanoma cases.

Data came from immunoSEQ multiplex PCR; TCRdb stores just in-frame clones and leaves some out. The sample has roughly 70,000 clones, 85% seen once. The trim removed 6 bases at V and 2 bases at J, leaving 5 bases unmatched. This CDR3 has 15 amino acids. Per germline, CDR1 SGDLS and CDR2 YYNGEE. Study-level findings and limits: Antigen specificity of clonally expanded peripheral T cells was not established. Certain nonresponders additionally had low normalized T-cell clonal expansion.

The sequence came from an adult with an advanced solid tumor such as melanoma, head and neck, liver or kidney cancer. Sequencing used CD4+ or CD8+ T cells sorted from blood, obtained in a trial of the OX40 agonist ivuxolimab. This rearrangement joins TRBV9 to TRBJ2-1; 10 bases line up with TRBD1. Here the CDR3 DNA reads TGTGCCAGCACCTACGGGACAGGGGCCTACAATGAGCAGTTCTTC. Protein product: CASTYGTGAYNEQFF.